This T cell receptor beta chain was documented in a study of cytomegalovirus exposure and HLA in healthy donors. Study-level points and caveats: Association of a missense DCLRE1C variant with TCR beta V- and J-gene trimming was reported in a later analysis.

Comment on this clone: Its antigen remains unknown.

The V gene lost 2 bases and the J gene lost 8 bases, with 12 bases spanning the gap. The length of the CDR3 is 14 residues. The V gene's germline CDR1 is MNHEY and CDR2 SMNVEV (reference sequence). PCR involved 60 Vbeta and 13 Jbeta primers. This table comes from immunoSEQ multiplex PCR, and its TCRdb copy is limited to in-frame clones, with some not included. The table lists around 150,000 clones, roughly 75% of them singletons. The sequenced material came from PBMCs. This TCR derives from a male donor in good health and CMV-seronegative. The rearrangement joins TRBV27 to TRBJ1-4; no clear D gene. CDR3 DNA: TGTGCCAGCAGTTTAGAGGGCAGAGGAGAAAAACTGTTTTTT. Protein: CASSLEGRGEKLFF.